This T cell receptor (beta chain) stems from a study of PD-L1 blockade in urothelial cancer. Study summary: Atezolizumab was started by patients at some point between 2013 and 2014 at 1,200 mg intravenously every 3 weeks.

Only one count was recorded for this clone. V lost 2 bases to trimming and J lost 0 bases, with 16 bases between them. The CDR3 length is 17 residues. The germline gives CDR1 MNHEY, CDR2 SMNVEV (reference sequence). The sample's time point: peripheral blood 6 weeks after treatment start. Produced via immunoSEQ multiplex PCR; TCRdb's table is partial and in-frame only. Of tens of thousands of clones in the sample, 75% to 95% were seen once. Sequencing was performed on PBMCs, taken around atezolizumab (anti-PD-L1) treatment. The chain couples TRBV27 to TRBJ1-1; D is perhaps TRBD1 (5 bases). The TCR originated in a woman of 80 years or more with urothelial cancer. This CDR3 reads CASSLDAGRIMNTEAFF. CDR3 bases: TGTGCCAGCAGTTTAGATGCGGGGCGGATAATGAACACTGAAGCTTTCTTT.